Presented here are 8 T cell receptor beta chains from one specimen sequenced in a study of human T cells and chemical hapten exposure. Time point described: patch test 2, 6 weeks after DPC sensitization. Treatment noted: therapeutic diphenylcyclopropenone sensitization with weekly scalp DPC. A single record per CDR3 protein comes from TCRdb applying MiXCR to the RACE reads. The repertoire holds 100,000 or so distinct CDR3 sequences, with approximately 9.9% as singletons. The sample consisted of whole blood, taken in connection with sensitization to the hapten diphenylcyclopropenone (DPC). The receptor source for this set is a man aged 35 to 55 with alopecia areata. Some clones in this sample may be carry-over from other donors' samples.

This chain uses TRBV5-4 with TRBJ2-3; 9 bases agree with TRBD1. J gave up 4 bases and V 4 bases, and 4 bases lay outside the gene matches. The CDR3 has 14 residues. Germline V CDR1 and CDR2: SGHNT, YYREEE (reference sequence). The CDR3 nucleotides are TGTGCCAGCAGCCTACAGGGGGCCTCAGATACGCAGTATTTT. This translates into CASSLQGASDTQYF.

This chain uses TRBV20-1 with TRBJ2-3; maybe TRBD2 (6 bases). Trimming left V 5 bases short and J 1 base short, with 16 bases between. CDR1 is DFQATT, CDR2 SNEGSKA, per germline (reference sequence). The CDR3 covers 15 residues. The CDR3: CSALSASSGTDTQYF. The DNA of the CDR3 is TGCAGTGCTCTAAGTGCGTCTAGCGGCACAGATACGCAGTATTTT.

This clonotype has a count of ten or more. The chain has TRBV24-1 and TRBJ2-3; 9 bases align to TRBD2. The germline gives CDR1 KGHDR, CDR2 SFDVKD. The V gene end was trimmed by 4 bases and the J gene end by 0 bases; junction bases not matched to a gene: 7. The CDR3 sequence is 17 residues long. For the CDR3, the DNA is TGTGCCACCAGTGAACTGACTAGCGGTTTTAGCACAGATACGCAGTATTTT. Encoded protein: CATSELTSGFSTDTQYF.

There are a few counts of this clonotype. The chain recombines TRBV5-1 with TRBJ2-3; D ambiguous. V was cut by 0 bases and J by 6 bases, with 8 bases left in between. CDR3 length: 13 amino acids. The germline V gene encodes CDR1 SGHRS and CDR2 YFSETQ. The CDR3, as DNA: TGCGCCAGCAGCTTGGCCAGAAGGGATACGCAGTATTTT. This sequence encodes CASSLARRDTQYF.

This chain joins TRBV5-1 and TRBJ1-4, with D perhaps matching TRBD1 (6 bases). The germline V gene has CDR1 SGHRS and CDR2 YFSETQ. V dropped 4 bases and J dropped 0 bases, with 10 bases sitting between them. The CDR3 is made up of 15 amino acids. The CDR3 nucleotides are TGCGCCAGCAGCCCACAGGGTCCAACTAATGAAAAACTGTTTTTT. Its protein product is CASSPQGPTNEKLFF. The full variable domain, its missing parts supplied by reference TRBV5-1 and TRBJ1-4, is KAGVTQTPRYLIKTRGQQVTLSCSPISGHRSVSWYQQTPGQGLQFLFEYFSETQRNKGNFPGRFSGRQFSNSRSEMNVSTLELGDSALYLCASSPQGPTNEKLFFGSGTQLSVL.

V gene TRBV28 combines with J gene TRBJ1-4; D gene unclear. Trimming took off 4 bases at V and 8 bases at J, with 20 bases between the two ends. CDR3 length: 16 residues. The germline V gene encodes CDR1 MDHEN and CDR2 SYDVKM. The CDR3 coding sequence is TGTGCCAGCAGTTCCCCTCGATCTGGGGAGCGGGAAAAACTGTTTTTT. It yields the protein CASSSPRSGEREKLFF.

This clonotype appeared many times. The chain carries TRBV6-2 or TRBV6-3 and TRBJ1-1, with D possibly being TRBD1 (6 bases). V was clipped by 6 bases and J by 1 base, with 6 bases between them. The CDR3 extends over 12 amino acids. Germline CDR1 MNHEY, CDR2 SVGEGT. In DNA, the CDR3 is TGTGCCAGCAGGACAGGGAACACTGAAGCTTTCTTT. This gives the protein CASRTGNTEAFF.

This clonotype was detected many times. This chain joins TRBV3-1 and TRBJ2-1, with D possibly called TRBD1 or TRBD2 (5 bases each). The CDR3 spans 14 residues. CDR1 LGHDT and CDR2 YNNKEL come from the germline V gene (reference sequence). V was clipped by 2 bases and J by 5 bases, with 10 bases between them. The CDR3 coding sequence is TGTGCCAGCAGCCAAATATTGGGGGACAATGAGCAGTTCTTC. Protein sequence: CASSQILGDNEQFF.